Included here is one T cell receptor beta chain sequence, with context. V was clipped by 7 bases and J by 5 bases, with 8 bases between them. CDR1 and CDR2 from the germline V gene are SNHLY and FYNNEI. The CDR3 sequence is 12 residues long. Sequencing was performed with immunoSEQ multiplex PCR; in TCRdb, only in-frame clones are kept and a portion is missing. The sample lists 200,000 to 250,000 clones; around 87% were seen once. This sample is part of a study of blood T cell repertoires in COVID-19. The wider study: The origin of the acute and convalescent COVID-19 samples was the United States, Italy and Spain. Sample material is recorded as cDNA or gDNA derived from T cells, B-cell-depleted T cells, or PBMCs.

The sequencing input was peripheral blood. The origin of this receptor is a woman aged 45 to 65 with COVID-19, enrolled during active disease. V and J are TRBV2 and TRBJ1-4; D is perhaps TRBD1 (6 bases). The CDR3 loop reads CASNRVNEKLFF. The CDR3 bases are TGTGCCAGCAACAGGGTAAATGAAAAACTGTTTTTT.